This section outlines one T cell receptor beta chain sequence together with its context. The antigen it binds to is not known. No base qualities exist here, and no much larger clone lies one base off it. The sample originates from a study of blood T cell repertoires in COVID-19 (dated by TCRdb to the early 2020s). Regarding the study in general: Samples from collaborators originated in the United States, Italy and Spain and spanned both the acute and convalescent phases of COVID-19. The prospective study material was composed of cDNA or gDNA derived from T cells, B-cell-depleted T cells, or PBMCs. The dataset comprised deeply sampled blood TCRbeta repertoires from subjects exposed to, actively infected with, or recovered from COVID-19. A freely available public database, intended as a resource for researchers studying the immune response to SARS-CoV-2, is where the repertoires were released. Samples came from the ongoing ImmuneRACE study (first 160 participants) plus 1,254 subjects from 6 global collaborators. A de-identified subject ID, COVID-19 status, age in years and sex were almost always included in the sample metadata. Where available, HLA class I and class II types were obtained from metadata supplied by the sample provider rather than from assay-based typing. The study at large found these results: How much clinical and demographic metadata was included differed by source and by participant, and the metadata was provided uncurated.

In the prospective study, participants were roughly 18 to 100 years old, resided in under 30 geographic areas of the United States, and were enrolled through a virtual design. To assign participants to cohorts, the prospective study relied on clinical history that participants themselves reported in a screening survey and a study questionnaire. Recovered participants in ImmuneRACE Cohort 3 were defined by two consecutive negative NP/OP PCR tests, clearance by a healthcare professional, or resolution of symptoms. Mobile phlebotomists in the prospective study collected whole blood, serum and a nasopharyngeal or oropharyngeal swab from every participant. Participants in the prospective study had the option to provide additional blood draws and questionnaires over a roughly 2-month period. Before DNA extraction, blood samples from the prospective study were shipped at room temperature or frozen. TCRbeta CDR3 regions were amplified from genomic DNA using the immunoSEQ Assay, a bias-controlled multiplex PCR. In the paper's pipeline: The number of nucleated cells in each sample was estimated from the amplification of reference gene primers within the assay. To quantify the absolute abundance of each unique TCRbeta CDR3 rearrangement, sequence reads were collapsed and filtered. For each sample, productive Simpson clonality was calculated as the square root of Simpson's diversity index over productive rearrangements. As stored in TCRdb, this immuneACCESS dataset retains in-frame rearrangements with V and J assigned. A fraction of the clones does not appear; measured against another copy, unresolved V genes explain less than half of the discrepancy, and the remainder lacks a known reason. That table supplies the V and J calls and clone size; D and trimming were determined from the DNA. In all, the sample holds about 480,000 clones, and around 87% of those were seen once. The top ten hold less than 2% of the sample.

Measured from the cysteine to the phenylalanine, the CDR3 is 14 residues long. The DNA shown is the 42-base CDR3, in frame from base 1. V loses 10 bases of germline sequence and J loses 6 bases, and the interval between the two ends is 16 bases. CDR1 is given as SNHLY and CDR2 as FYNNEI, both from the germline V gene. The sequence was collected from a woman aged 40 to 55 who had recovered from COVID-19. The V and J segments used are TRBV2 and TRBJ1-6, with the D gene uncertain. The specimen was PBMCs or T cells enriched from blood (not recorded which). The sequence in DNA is TGTGCCACCTCATCCGGGGTACCTAATTCACCCCTCCACTTT. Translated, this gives CATSSGVPNSPLHF.